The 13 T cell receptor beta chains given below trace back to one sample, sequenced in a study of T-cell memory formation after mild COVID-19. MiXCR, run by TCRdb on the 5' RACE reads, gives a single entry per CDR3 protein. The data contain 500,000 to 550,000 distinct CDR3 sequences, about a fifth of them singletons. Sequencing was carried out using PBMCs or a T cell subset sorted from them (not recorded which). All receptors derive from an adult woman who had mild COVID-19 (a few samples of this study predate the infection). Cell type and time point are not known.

CDR3 amino acids: CASSYDRDGETQYF. CDR3 DNA: TGTGCCAGCAGTTACGATCGGGATGGAGAGACCCAGTACTTC. V is TRBV6-5 and J is TRBJ2-5; D may be TRBD2 (5 bases). Germline assignment: CDR1 MNHEY and CDR2 SVGAGI. The CDR3 consists of 14 residues. Deletions cut 2 bases from V and 4 bases from J, with 11 bases between.

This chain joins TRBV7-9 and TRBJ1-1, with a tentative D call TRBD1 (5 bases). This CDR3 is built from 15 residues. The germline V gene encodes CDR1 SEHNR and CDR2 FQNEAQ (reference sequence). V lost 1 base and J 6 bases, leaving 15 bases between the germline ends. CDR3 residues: CASSLGRTYLAEAFF. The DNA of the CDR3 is TGTGCCAGCAGCTTAGGTCGGACATACCTAGCTGAAGCTTTCTTT.

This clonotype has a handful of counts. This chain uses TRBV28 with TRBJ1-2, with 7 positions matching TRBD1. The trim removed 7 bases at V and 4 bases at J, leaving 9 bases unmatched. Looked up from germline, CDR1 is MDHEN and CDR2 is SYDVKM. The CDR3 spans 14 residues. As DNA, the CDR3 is TGTGCCAGCAACAACAGGGGCCTCTTCTATGGCTACACCTTC. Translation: CASNNRGLFYGYTF.

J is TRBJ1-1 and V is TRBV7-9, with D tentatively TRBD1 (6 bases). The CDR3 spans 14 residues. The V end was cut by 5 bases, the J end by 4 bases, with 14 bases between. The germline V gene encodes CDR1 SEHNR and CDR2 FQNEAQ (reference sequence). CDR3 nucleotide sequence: TGTGCCAGCAGCCTGGGGGCTGGGGCCACTGAAGCTTTCTTT. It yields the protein CASSLGAGATEAFF.

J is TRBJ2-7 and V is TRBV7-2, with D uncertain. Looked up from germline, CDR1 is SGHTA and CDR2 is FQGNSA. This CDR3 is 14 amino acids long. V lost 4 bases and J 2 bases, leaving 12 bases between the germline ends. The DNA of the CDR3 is TGTGCCAGCAGCTCCTTCGGCCTGACCTACGAGCAGTACTTC. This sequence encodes CASSSFGLTYEQYF.

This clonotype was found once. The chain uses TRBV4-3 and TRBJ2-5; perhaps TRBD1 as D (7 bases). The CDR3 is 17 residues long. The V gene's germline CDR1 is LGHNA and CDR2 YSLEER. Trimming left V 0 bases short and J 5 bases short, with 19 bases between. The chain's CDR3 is CASSQDRRGPVGETQYF. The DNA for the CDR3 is TGCGCCAGCAGCCAAGACCGGAGGGGGCCGGTAGGGGAGACCCAGTACTTC.

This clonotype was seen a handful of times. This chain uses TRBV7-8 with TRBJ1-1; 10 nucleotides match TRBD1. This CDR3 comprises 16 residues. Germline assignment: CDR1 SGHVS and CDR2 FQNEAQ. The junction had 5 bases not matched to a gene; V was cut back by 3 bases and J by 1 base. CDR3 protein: CASSFPRDRGNTEAFF. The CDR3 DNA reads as TGTGCCAGCAGCTTCCCCCGGGACAGGGGGAACACTGAAGCTTTCTTT.

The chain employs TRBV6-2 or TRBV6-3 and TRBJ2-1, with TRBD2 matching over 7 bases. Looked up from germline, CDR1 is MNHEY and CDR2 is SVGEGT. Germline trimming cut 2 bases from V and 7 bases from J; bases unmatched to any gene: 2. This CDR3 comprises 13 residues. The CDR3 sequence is CASSYIGGNEQFF. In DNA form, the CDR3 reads TGTGCCAGCAGTTACATCGGGGGGAATGAGCAGTTCTTC.

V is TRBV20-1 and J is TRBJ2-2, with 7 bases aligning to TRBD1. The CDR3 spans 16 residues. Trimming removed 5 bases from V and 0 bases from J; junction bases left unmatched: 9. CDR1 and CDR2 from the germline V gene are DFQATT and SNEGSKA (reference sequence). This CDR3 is CSARTGAGPNTGELFF. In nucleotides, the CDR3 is TGCAGTGCTCGAACAGGGGCCGGTCCGAACACCGGGGAGCTGTTTTTT.

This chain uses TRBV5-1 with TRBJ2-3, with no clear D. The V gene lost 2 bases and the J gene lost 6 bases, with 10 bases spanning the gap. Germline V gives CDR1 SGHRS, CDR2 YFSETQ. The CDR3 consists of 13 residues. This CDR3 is CASSFDSRDTQYF. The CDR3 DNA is TGCGCCAGCAGCTTCGATTCCCGTGATACGCAGTATTTT.

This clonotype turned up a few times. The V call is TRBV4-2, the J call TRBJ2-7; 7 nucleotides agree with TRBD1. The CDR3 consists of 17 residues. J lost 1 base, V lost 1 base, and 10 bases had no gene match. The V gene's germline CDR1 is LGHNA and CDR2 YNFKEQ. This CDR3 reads CASSQAELGQKSYEQYF. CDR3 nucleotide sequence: TGTGCCAGCAGCCAAGCTGAGCTGGGACAGAAATCCTACGAGCAGTACTTC.

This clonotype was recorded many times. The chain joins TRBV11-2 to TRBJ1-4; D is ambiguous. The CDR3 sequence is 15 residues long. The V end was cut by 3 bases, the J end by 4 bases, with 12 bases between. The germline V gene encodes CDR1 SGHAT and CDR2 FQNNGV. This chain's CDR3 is CASSFRNSFNEKLFF. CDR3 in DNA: TGTGCCAGCAGCTTTAGGAACAGTTTTAATGAAAAACTGTTTTTT.

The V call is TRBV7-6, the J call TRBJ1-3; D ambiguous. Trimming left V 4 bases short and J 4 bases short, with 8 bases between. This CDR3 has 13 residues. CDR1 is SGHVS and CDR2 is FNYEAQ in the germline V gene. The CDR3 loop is CASSSHGGNTIYF. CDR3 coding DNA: TGTGCCAGCAGCTCACACGGGGGAAACACCATATATTTT.